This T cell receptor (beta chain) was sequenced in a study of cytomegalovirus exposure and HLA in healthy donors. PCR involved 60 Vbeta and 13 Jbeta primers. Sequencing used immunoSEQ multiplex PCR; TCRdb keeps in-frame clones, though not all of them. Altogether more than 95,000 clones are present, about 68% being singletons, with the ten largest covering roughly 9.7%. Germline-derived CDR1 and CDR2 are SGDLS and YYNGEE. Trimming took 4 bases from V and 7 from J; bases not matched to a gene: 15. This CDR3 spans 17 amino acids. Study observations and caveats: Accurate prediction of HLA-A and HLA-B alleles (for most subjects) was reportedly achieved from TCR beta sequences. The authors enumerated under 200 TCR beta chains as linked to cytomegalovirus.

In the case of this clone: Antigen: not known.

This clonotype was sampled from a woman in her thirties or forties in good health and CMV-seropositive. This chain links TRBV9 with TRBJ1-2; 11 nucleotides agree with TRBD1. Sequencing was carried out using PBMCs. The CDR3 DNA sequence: TGTGCCAGCAGCCCAGGGCGGACAGGGGGCGACTTTGTTGGCTACACCTTC. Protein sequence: CASSPGRTGGDFVGYTF.